This passage covers 3 T cell receptor beta chains from one sample sequenced in a study of beta chain features in type 1 diabetes (dated by TCRdb to between 2017 and 2018). The library was generated by the immunoSEQ multiplex PCR assay. All of the isolated RNA was reverse transcribed with the High Capacity cDNA Reverse Transcription Kit, so expressed TCRB transcripts were sequenced. Not all clones reach the TCRdb copy of this immuneACCESS table, which keeps in-frame sequences only. Checked studies attribute under half of the gap to unresolved V genes and leave the rest unexplained. The sample table records about 350,000 clones; around 20% of these occur just once. The top ten clones comprise around 0.044% of the sample. The sample consisted of naive CD4+ T cells from blood. This specimen's cell subset or site label, per the study, means: true naive CD4+ T cells. The receptor set was obtained from a woman between 18 and 29 years old in good health.

This clone was counted once. The chain recombines TRBV2 with TRBJ2-5; maybe TRBD1 (6 bases). The DNA matches TRBJ2-7 better at its end, which makes the J call doubtful. The CDR3 length is 16 residues. Germline CDR1 SNHLY, CDR2 FYNNEI. CDR3 protein: CASSEAFGAGDSEQYF. The CDR3, as DNA: TGTGCCAGCAGTGAAGCTTTCGGGGCAGGGGATAGCGAGCAGTACTTC.

This clone has only a few counts. The J gene is TRBJ2-5, the V gene TRBV11-2; D may be TRBD2 (5 bases). The V gene lost 6 bases and the J gene lost 3 bases, with 20 bases spanning the gap. CDR1 and CDR2 from the germline V gene are SGHAT and FQNNGV. CDR3 length: 16 amino acids. In DNA form, the CDR3 reads TGTGCCAGCAGACCCCTACCTCGGCGGGTAGAAGAGACCCAGTACTTC. It yields the protein CASRPLPRRVEETQYF.

This clone has a handful of counts. The identical CDR3 is also encoded by other nucleotide sequences in the sample. The chain is built from TRBV15 and TRBJ2-5, with unresolved D. Trimming cost V 0 bases and J 4 bases, with 3 bases left between them. The CDR3 covers 12 residues. Germline V CDR1 and CDR2: LNHNV, YYDKDF (reference sequence). The CDR3 reads CATSRDRETQYF. The CDR3 DNA follows: TGTGCCACCAGCAGAGACCGAGAGACCCAGTACTTC.